These T cell receptor beta chains were read from a single sample in a study of blood T cell repertoires in COVID-19. Assay: immunoSEQ multiplex PCR; the TCRdb copy retains only in-frame clones and omits some. Of 26,000 or so clones listed, more than 85% were seen once; the top ten hold around 16%. Sequencing was done on a sample of peripheral blood. These receptors were obtained from a human donor with active COVID-19. The donor label of this sample is uncertain. The CDR3 runs from the conserved cysteine through the conserved F or W. A D gene is named only where the DNA matches it firmly. A clone size is listed for some rows: how often the clone was seen (once, few, many), or a class if it is expanded.

TRBD2 | NA | TRBJ2-7 | TRBV5-6 | TGTGCCAGCAGCTTCTCGATAGCGGGATTAGGGAGCTCTGCCTACGAGCAGTACTTC | CASSFSIAGLGSSAYEQYF
TRBD1 | NA | TRBJ1-3 | TRBV5-6 | TGTGCCAGCGCTCAGGGGGTTAGAAACACCATATATTTT | CASAQGVRNTIYF
NA | few | TRBJ2-2 | TRBV4-1 | TGCGCCAGCAGCCAAGTACAGGGAGCCGTCGGGGAGCTGTTTTTT | CASSQVQGAVGELFF
TRBD2 | NA | TRBJ2-2 | TRBV18 | TGTGCCAGCTCACAACTAGCGGGGGGCCCCGCGAACACCGGGGAGCTGTTTTTT | CASSQLAGGPANTGELFF
NA | NA | TRBJ2-1 | TRBV5-1 | TGCGCCAGCAGGTACCCGGGGGACCCGGAGCAGTTCTTC | CASRYPGDPEQFF
TRBD1 | NA | TRBJ2-6 | TRBV18 | TGTGCCAGCTCACCCTTTACCGGGACAGGGGGCTCTGGGGCCAACGTCCTGACTTTC | CASSPFTGTGGSGANVLTF
TRBD2 | once | TRBJ2-1 | TRBV18 | TGTGCCAGCTCCCTCGGCGGGGGGGCGGTCAATGAGCAGTTCTTC | CASSLGGGAVNEQFF
TRBD2 | NA | TRBJ2-5 | TRBV4-1 | TGCGCCTGCAGCCCCCAGTGGACTAGCAGAGAGACCCAGTACTTC | CACSPQWTSRETQYF
NA | NA | TRBJ1-1 | TRBV9 | TGTGCCAGCAGCGTGGCACCGGGAGCCGAAGCTTTCTTT | CASSVAPGAEAFF
NA | few | TRBJ2-7 | TRBV11-2 | TGTGCCAGCAGCCATAGTCCCGAGCAGTACTTC | CASSHSPEQYF
TRBD2 | NA | TRBJ2-3 | TRBV10-3 | TGTGCCATCAGTGGTTCGCTAGCGGGTACAGATACGCAGTATTTT | CAISGSLAGTDTQYF
NA | NA | TRBJ2-3 | TRBV5-4 | TGTGCCACCGAGCCTGAAATAGCAGGGGCAGATACGCAGTATTTT | CATEPEIAGADTQYF
TRBD2 | NA | TRBJ2-7 | TRBV27 | TGTGCCAGCAGTTTATCTCTAGCGGGGCCCGCCTACGAGCAGTACTTC | CASSLSLAGPAYEQYF
NA | NA | TRBJ2-3 | TRBV6-5 | TGTGCCAGCAGGCTACAGGCTGGCACAGATACGCAGTATTTT | CASRLQAGTDTQYF
NA | NA | TRBJ1-1 | TRBV5-4 | TGTGCCAGCAGCCCCTCCTCAGGGGCCTGGGGGAACACTGAAGCTTTCTTT | CASSPSSGAWGNTEAFF
NA | NA | TRBJ2-5 | TRBV15 | TGTGCCACCAGCAGAGATATGGGGGCTGGGGAGACCCAGTACTTC | CATSRDMGAGETQYF
TRBD1 | NA | TRBJ2-3 | TRBV6-2/TRBV6-3 | TGTGCCAGCAGTTCCAACGGGGGACAGGGTAACACAGATACGCAGTATTTT | CASSSNGGQGNTDTQYF
NA | NA | TRBJ1-1 | TRBV18 | TGTGCCAGCTCAACGAGGGCGATGAACACTGAAGCTTTCTTT | CASSTRAMNTEAFF
TRBD2 | NA | TRBJ2-5 | TRBV27 | TGTGCCAGCAGTTTGGCTAGCGGGAGGGTGGAGACCCAGTACTTC | CASSLASGRVETQYF
NA | NA | TRBJ2-1 | TRBV29-1 | TGCAGCGTTGAAGGGGAGCAAAGCTCCTACAATGAGCAGTTCTTC | CSVEGEQSSYNEQFF
TRBD2 | NA | TRBJ2-3 | TRBV30 | TGTGCCGGGTACGGGACGGGAGGGGGAGATACGCAGTATTTT | CAGYGTGGGDTQYF
TRBD2 | once | TRBJ2-3 | TRBV5-1 | TGCGCCAGCAGGCCGGGACTAGCGGGGGGGAAAGATACGCAGTATTTT | CASRPGLAGGKDTQYF